This T cell receptor (beta chain) was recorded in a study of early T cells in non-severe SARS-CoV-2 infection. TCRdb called the 5' RACE reads again in MiXCR, with one record for every CDR3 protein. The table shows about 30,000 distinct CDR3 sequences, with about 5% occurring only once. This clonotype has more than one count but fewer than ten. V gave up 1 base and J gave up 9 bases; unmatched junction bases: 3. The CDR3 totals 15 residues. CDR1 SEHNR and CDR2 FQNEAQ come from the germline V gene (reference sequence). This receptor was obtained from an adult who was a healthcare worker with PCR-confirmed SARS-CoV-2 infection or an uninfected control (not recorded which). The rearrangement joins TRBV7-9 to TRBJ1-6; 10 nucleotides agree with TRBD1. The sequenced sample was whole blood. CDR3 amino acids: CASSLVGTGASPLHF. Here the CDR3 DNA reads TGTGCCAGCAGCTTAGTGGGGACAGGGGCTTCACCCCTCCACTTT.